These 17 T cell receptor beta chains were sequenced from one sample in a study of T cell responses to AZD1222 COVID-19 vaccine. Method: immunoSEQ multiplex PCR; TCRdb's copy keeps in-frame clones and lacks some. The data hold 72,000 or so clones, with more than 75% observed a single time. The sample here was peripheral blood, taken on day 0 of AZD1222 vaccination. All receptors come from an adult in good health.

This sequence joins TRBV6-1 and TRBJ1-4; a possible D gene is TRBD1 (6 bases). CDR3 size: 15 residues. CDR1 MNHNS and CDR2 SASEGT come from the germline V gene. The V gene lost 2 bases and the J gene lost 4 bases, with 11 bases spanning the gap. The CDR3 region has the DNA TGTGCCAGCAGTGAAAATGGACAGATTAATGAAAAACTGTTTTTT. Amino acids: CASSENGQINEKLFF.

The chain has TRBV2 and TRBJ1-2; D uncertain. CDR3 length: 13 residues. The germline CDR1 and CDR2 sequences are SNHLY and FYNNEI. V was clipped by 7 bases and J by 5 bases, with 14 bases between them. The chain's CDR3 is CASKLREIYGYTF. CDR3 sequence (DNA): TGTGCCAGCAAACTCCGCGAGATATATGGCTACACCTTC.

The V call is TRBV12-3 or TRBV12-4, the J call TRBJ1-4; D gene uncertain. Trimming removed 3 bases at V and 4 bases at J, with 3 bases between. The CDR3 covers 12 residues. The CDR3 DNA follows: TGTGCCAGCAGTTTGGTTAATGAAAAACTGTTTTTT. The encoded protein is CASSLVNEKLFF.

The V call is TRBV12-3 or TRBV12-4, the J call TRBJ1-2, with D maybe TRBD1 (5 bases). The CDR3 is made up of 13 amino acids. Trimming took off 2 bases at V and 3 bases at J, with 7 bases between the two ends. Written as DNA, the CDR3 is TGTGCCAGCAGTTTATCACAGGACTATGGCTACACCTTC. This gives the protein CASSLSQDYGYTF.

The V and J genes are TRBV25-1 and TRBJ2-7; D possibly corresponds to TRBD1 (6 bases). V gave up 4 bases and J gave up 2 bases, with 15 bases separating them. Looked up from germline, CDR1 is MGHDK and CDR2 is SYGVNS. This CDR3 is built from 15 residues. For the CDR3, the DNA is TGTGCCAGCAGTGGTAAATGGGGGCGCGCCTACGAGCAGTACTTC. This encodes CASSGKWGRAYEQYF.

V and J are TRBV6-5 and TRBJ2-5; 9 positions match TRBD1. This CDR3 is 15 amino acids long. Germline-derived CDR1 and CDR2 are MNHEY and SVGAGI. V was clipped by 6 bases and J by 1 base; unmatched bases: 6. CDR3 sequence reads: CASSSWTGAQETQYF. Written as DNA, the CDR3 is TGTGCCAGCAGCTCATGGACAGGGGCCCAAGAGACCCAGTACTTC.

The rearrangement uses TRBV19 and TRBJ1-1, with a possible D match to TRBD1 (5 bases). Germline CDR1 LNHDA, CDR2 SQIVND (reference sequence). The CDR3 has 15 residues. Trimming left V 5 bases short and J 0 bases short, with 13 bases between. The CDR3 bases are TGTGCCAGTAGTCCAGACAGAGCCCTGAACACTGAAGCTTTCTTT. Translating it yields CASSPDRALNTEAFF.

The chain carries TRBV30 and TRBJ1-5, with D unclear. The ends were cut back, 0 bases at V and 3 bases at J, with 9 bases in the middle. CDR3 size: 14 residues. Germline CDR1 GTSNPN, CDR2 SVGIG (reference sequence). The CDR3 loop is CAWSVFSYNQPQHF. CDR3 DNA sequence: TGTGCCTGGAGTGTGTTCTCCTACAATCAGCCCCAGCATTTT.

V and J are TRBV19 and TRBJ1-2; no definite D call. The CDR3 consists of 13 residues. The V gene's germline CDR1 is LNHDA and CDR2 SQIVND (reference sequence). The V gene lost 3 bases and the J gene lost 8 bases, with 13 bases spanning the gap. The CDR3 nucleotides read TGTGCCAGTAGTATGATGGCCAGAAACGGCTACACCTTC. Residues: CASSMMARNGYTF.

The chain has TRBV19 and TRBJ1-2; 11 bases are shared with TRBD1. After removal of 6 bases from V and 8 bases from J, the junction contained 8 bases not matched to a gene. The CDR3 runs 14 residues. Per the germline V gene, CDR1 is LNHDA and CDR2 is SQIVND (reference sequence). The CDR3 region is CASSSPGQGDGYTF. CDR3 sequence (DNA): TGTGCCAGTAGCTCGCCGGGACAGGGGGACGGCTACACCTTC.

This clone is medium-sized (0.01 to 0.1%) within its sample. CDR3 protein: CASSYSYYGYEQYF. CDR3 nucleotide sequence: TGTGCCAGCAGTTACTCGTATTACGGATACGAGCAGTACTTC. The rearrangement uses TRBV6-5 and TRBJ2-7, with unresolved D. The CDR3 totals 14 residues. Trimming cost V 0 bases and J 4 bases, with 10 bases left between them. CDR1 MNHEY and CDR2 SVGAGI come from the germline V gene.

This chain links TRBV7-3 with TRBJ2-1; 8 bases map to TRBD1. The CDR3 is 15 amino acids. Germline V gene data show CDR1 as SGHTA and CDR2 as FQGTGA. The V gene end was trimmed by 0 bases and the J gene end by 8 bases; junction bases not matched to a gene: 6. As DNA, the CDR3 is TGTGCCAGCAGCTTAACCGGGACAGGCATCGATGAGCAGTTCTTC. It codes for CASSLTGTGIDEQFF.

The rearrangement uses TRBV7-2 and TRBJ2-7; TRBD2 aligns across 14 bases. V was clipped by 5 bases and J by 4 bases; unmatched bases: 7. The CDR3 is 16 amino acids. The germline CDR1 and CDR2 sequences are SGHTA and FQGNSA. The CDR3 here is CASSPDWTSGGYEQYF. As DNA, the CDR3 is TGTGCCAGCAGCCCCGACTGGACTAGCGGGGGGTACGAGCAGTACTTC.

The rearrangement uses TRBV5-1 and TRBJ2-1; TRBD2 matches at 7 bases. With V trimmed by 5 bases and J by 2 bases, 7 bases remained unmatched. Looked up from germline, CDR1 is SGHRS and CDR2 is YFSETQ. This CDR3 contains 15 residues. The CDR3 region is CASRNLLAPYNEQFF. CDR3 DNA sequence: TGCGCCAGCAGAAATTTACTAGCGCCCTACAATGAGCAGTTCTTC.

This sequence joins TRBV10-3 and TRBJ2-2, with D maybe TRBD2 (6 bases). Germline values: CDR1 ENHRY, CDR2 SYGVKD. The CDR3 is 17 amino acids. Trimming took off 3 bases at V and 4 bases at J, with 18 bases between the two ends. CDR3 amino acids: CAISDLTEPEGTGELFF. The CDR3 bases are TGTGCCATCAGTGACCTGACAGAACCGGAGGGCACCGGGGAGCTGTTTTTT.

Only one count was recorded for this clone. V usage is TRBV3-1 (or the pseudogene TRBV3-2) and J usage is TRBJ1-2, with D perhaps matching TRBD1 (5 bases). This CDR3 region has 14 residues. Germline V gives CDR1 LGHDT, CDR2 YNNKEL (reference sequence). Trimming took off 1 base at V and 0 bases at J, with 6 bases between the two ends. The CDR3 here is CASSQGRANYGYTF. For the CDR3, the DNA is TGTGCCAGCAGCCAAGGCAGGGCTAACTATGGCTACACCTTC.

This sequence joins TRBV6-4 and TRBJ2-2; D unresolved. V dropped 0 bases and J dropped 2 bases, with 7 bases sitting between them. Germline assignment: CDR1 MRHNA and CDR2 SNTAGT. The CDR3 totals 15 residues. The CDR3 protein is CASSDSSRNTGELFF. Here the CDR3 DNA reads TGTGCCAGCAGTGACTCGAGCAGAAACACCGGGGAGCTGTTTTTT.